The 12 T cell receptor beta chains in this list originate from one sample, sequenced in a study of early T cells in non-severe SARS-CoV-2 infection. In TCRdb, the 5' RACE reads were re-called with MiXCR into one record per CDR3 protein. This table has fewer than 60,000 distinct CDR3 sequences, 11% appearing once. Sequenced input: whole blood. Every receptor here comes from an adult who was a healthcare worker with PCR-confirmed SARS-CoV-2 infection or an uninfected control (not recorded which).

This clonotype showed up many times. The chain employs TRBV10-2 and TRBJ2-7, with D perhaps TRBD1 (5 bases). The ends were cut back, 2 bases at V and 5 bases at J, with 16 bases in the middle. Per germline, CDR1 WSHSY and CDR2 SAAADI. CDR3 length: 15 amino acids. The CDR3 loop is CASSERQGILDEQYF. CDR3 sequence (DNA): TGCGCCAGCAGTGAGCGGCAGGGCATCTTGGACGAGCAGTACTTC.

This chain links TRBV6-5 with TRBJ2-5; the D gene is possibly TRBD2 (5 bases). V was cut by 0 bases and J by 7 bases, with 21 bases left in between. Germline CDR1 MNHEY, CDR2 SVGAGI. The CDR3 runs 17 residues. Here the CDR3 DNA reads TGTGCCAGCAGTTACTCGAAAGCGGCCCCTAACCGGGCGACCCAGTACTTC. Translation: CASSYSKAAPNRATQYF.

As to this clonotype: A read error may explain this, as a much larger clone is one base away. This CDR3 fails to terminate in the conserved phenylalanine or tryptophan, so it likely reflects a read error. V usage is TRBV7-9 and J usage is TRBJ2-1, with TRBD2 identical over 8 bases. Germline CDR1 SEHNR, CDR2 FQNEAQ (reference sequence). The J segment lost 6 bases and the V segment lost 5 bases, leaving 3 bases of the junction unmatched. CDR3 length: 13 residues. This CDR3 is CASSNLAGNEQFL. CDR3 nucleotide sequence: TGTGCCAGCAGCAACCTAGCGGGCAATGAGCAGTTCCTC.

This clonotype showed up many times. V gene TRBV4-3 combines with J gene TRBJ2-7, with D perhaps matching TRBD1 (5 bases). The V end lost 0 bases, the J end lost 2 bases, and 11 bases lay between the germline ends. Germline V gene sequence: CDR1 LGHNA, CDR2 YSLEER. This CDR3 is built from 15 residues. The CDR3 DNA is TGCGCCAGCAGCCAAGACCAGGGATTTACCTACGAGCAGTACTTC. Protein: CASSQDQGFTYEQYF.

This clonotype appeared many times. The CDR3 DNA reads TGTGCCAGCAGTTTCGACAGGGGGTACACTGAAGCTTTCTTT. Translation gives CASSFDRGYTEAFF. The chain joins TRBV14 to TRBJ1-1; 9 bases are a match to TRBD1. The CDR3 is 14 residues long. V was pared by 6 bases and J by 3 bases, with 5 bases of the junction left unmatched. Germline lookup yields CDR1 SGHDN and CDR2 FVKESK.

This clonotype was seen a few times. The rearrangement uses TRBV2 and TRBJ1-6, with unresolved D. Looked up from germline, CDR1 is SNHLY and CDR2 is FYNNEI. Trimming took off 8 bases at V and 9 bases at J, with 20 bases between the two ends. The CDR3 runs to 15 residues. The CDR3 region has the DNA TGTGCCAGCCGGTTTAGCTTCCGTTTAAGTTCACCCCTCCACTTT. Residues: CASRFSFRLSSPLHF.

The rearrangement links TRBV7-6 to TRBJ2-5, with 12 bases that match TRBD1. From germline, CDR1 is SGHVS and CDR2 FNYEAQ. The junction had 10 bases not matched to a gene; V was cut back by 4 bases and J by 7 bases. The CDR3 totals 16 residues. The CDR3 protein is CASSSGTGGLSVTQYF. CDR3 coding DNA: TGTGCCAGCAGCTCCGGGACAGGGGGCTTGTCGGTGACCCAGTACTTC.

This clonotype was counted at least ten times. The gene calls are TRBV5-1 and TRBJ1-1, with D unclear. There are 14 residues in the CDR3. Germline-derived CDR1 and CDR2 are SGHRS and YFSETQ. The V gene lost 0 bases and the J gene lost 6 bases, with 12 bases spanning the gap. This CDR3 reads CASSLEVRSPEAFF. As DNA, the CDR3 is TGCGCCAGCAGCTTGGAGGTTCGGAGCCCTGAAGCTTTCTTT. The full variable domain, completed using reference TRBV5-1 and TRBJ1-1, is KAGVTQTPRYLIKTRGQQVTLSCSPISGHRSVSWYQQTPGQGLQFLFEYFSETQRNKGNFPGRFSGRQFSNSRSEMNVSTLELGDSALYLCASSLEVRSPEAFFGQGTRLTVV.

Many counts were recorded for this clonotype. The chain has TRBV4-1 and TRBJ1-5, with a tentative D call TRBD1 (5 bases). The CDR3 consists of 17 residues. Deletions cut 4 bases from V and 3 bases from J, with 19 bases between. Per germline, CDR1 MGHRA and CDR2 YSYEKL. The CDR3 is CASSPNPGRTSNQPQHF. The CDR3 bases are TGCGCCAGCAGCCCTAACCCGGGACGGACTTCCAATCAGCCCCAGCATTTT.

Many counts were recorded for this clonotype. This sequence joins TRBV6-5 and TRBJ1-5; D not resolved. This CDR3 region has 14 residues. Looked up from germline, CDR1 is MNHEY and CDR2 is SVGAGI. The germline V and J ends were trimmed by 5 bases and 6 bases, with 14 bases remaining between them. The DNA of the CDR3 is TGTGCCAGCAGTACTGGCATAATAAGTCAGCCCCAGCATTTT. Translated: CASSTGIISQPQHF.

This clonotype appeared many times. The J gene is TRBJ2-2, the V gene TRBV29-1; no clear D. CDR3 length equals 14 residues. From germline, CDR1 is SQVTM and CDR2 ANQGSEA. The V end lost 4 bases, the J end lost 4 bases, and 13 bases lay between the germline ends. CDR3 DNA: TGCAGCGTTGTTGTAGGGTTGACCACCGGGGAGCTGTTTTTT. Its translation: CSVVVGLTTGELFF.

This clonotype was counted ten times or more. V and J are TRBV3-1 and TRBJ2-5; TRBD1 might be the D (6 bases). CDR3 length: 14 residues. CDR1 is LGHDT, CDR2 YNNKEL, per germline (reference sequence). V was clipped by 0 bases and J by 3 bases, with 8 bases between them. Written as DNA, the CDR3 is TGTGCCAGCAGCCAAGAAAACAGGGAAGAGACCCAGTACTTC. Translation: CASSQENREETQYF.